The rows below give T cell receptor beta chains drawn from one sample of a study of T cells after yellow fever vaccination. TCRdb reprocessed the 5' RACE reads with MiXCR, giving one entry per CDR3 protein. This sample yields 10,000 to 11,000 distinct CDR3 sequences, of which around 5.2% are seen a single time; about 1.5% belongs to the top ten. Sequencing used PBMCs, either bulk or a sorted T-cell subset (CD4+, CD8+, memory, or dextramer-sorted; not recorded which), obtained about 2 weeks after the first yellow fever vaccination. The receptor source for this set is a man between 18 and 29 years old who received the YFV17D yellow fever vaccine. CDR3s include the opening cysteine and the closing phenylalanine or tryptophan. D genes are given only for firm matches. Size values are once, few and many counts, or a class for expanded clones, and some rows have none.

j_call	clone_size	d_call	v_call	cdr3_nt	cdr3_aa
TRBJ2-3	medium-sized	.	TRBV7-2	TGTGCCAGCAGCTCCTACGGCGGGGGCACAGATACGCAGTATTTT	CASSSYGGGTDTQYF
TRBJ1-5	many	.	TRBV12-3/TRBV12-4	TGTGCCAGCAGCCGCCGGGAGAATCAGCCCCAGCATTTT	CASSRRENQPQHF
TRBJ2-5	many	TRBD1	TRBV7-8	TGTGCCAGCAGCTGGGACAGGGTAGAGACCCAGTACTTC	CASSWDRVETQYF
TRBJ2-2	.	.	TRBV7-9	TGTGCCAGCAGCCTCGGGATCTTCACCTGGGAGCTGTTTTTT	CASSLGIFTWELFF
TRBJ2-2	medium-sized	.	TRBV7-8	TGTGCCAGCAGCATACCGACAGAAAACGGGGAGCTGTTTTTT	CASSIPTENGELFF
TRBJ2-7	medium-sized	.	TRBV18	TGTGCCAGCTCACAGGCTAACTACGAGCAGTACTTC	CASSQANYEQYF
TRBJ2-4	large	.	TRBV4-2	TGTGCCAGCAGCCAAGGGGCGTCCAAAAACATTCAGTACTTC	CASSQGASKNIQYF
TRBJ2-7	many	TRBD2	TRBV7-2	TGTGCCAGCAGCTCCCAAGCTCTAGCGGTGGGAGAGCAGTACTTC	CASSSQALAVGEQYF
TRBJ1-2	many	TRBD1	TRBV11-2	TGTGCCAGCAGCTCGATCCGGACAGGGAACTATGGCTACACCTTC	CASSSIRTGNYGYTF
TRBJ2-5	many	.	TRBV5-1	TGCGCCAGCAGCTTGGTGGGTAGACGGGAAGAGACCCAGTACTTC	CASSLVGRREETQYF
TRBJ1-1	many	.	TRBV6-5	TGTGCCAGCACCCTGAGATCCCGGGGAAGCACTGAAGCTTTCTTT	CASTLRSRGSTEAFF
TRBJ2-5	many	.	TRBV29-1	TGCAGCGTTAGTTCCCCTGGGGGGACCCAGTACTTC	CSVSSPGGTQYF
TRBJ2-1	medium-sized	.	TRBV24-1	TGTGCCACCAGTGACTCGGACGCGTCTGAGCAGTTCTTC	CATSDSDASEQFF
TRBJ2-7	many	.	TRBV6-5	TGTGCCAGCAGTTACTCGGGTATAGCCGTCTACGAGCAGTACTTC	CASSYSGIAVYEQYF
TRBJ2-5	many	.	TRBV5-1	TGCGCCAGCAGCTTGGAAACCGGGACGCAAGAGACCCAGTACTTC	CASSLETGTQETQYF
TRBJ1-4	medium-sized	.	TRBV5-1	TGCGCCAGCAGCTTGGGGCTCCGGGACGCTAATGAAAAACTGTTTTTT	CASSLGLRDANEKLFF
TRBJ2-3	many	.	TRBV18	TGTGCCAGCTCCCCCATCCCAGATACGCAGTATTTT	CASSPIPDTQYF
TRBJ1-1	many	.	TRBV7-2	TGTGCCAGCGCCGCTGGGGGTATGATGAACACTGAAGCTTTCTTT	CASAAGGMMNTEAFF
TRBJ2-5	medium-sized	.	TRBV7-6	TGTGCCAGCAGCTTAGGGAATCAAGAGACCCAGTACTTC	CASSLGNQETQYF
TRBJ2-5	.	TRBD2	TRBV11-2	TGTGCCAGCACCCTAGGTTGGACTAGCGGGGCACAAGAGACCCAGTACTTC	CASTLGWTSGAQETQYF
TRBJ2-1	medium-sized	TRBD2	TRBV7-3	TGTGCCAGCAGCTTAATGGCGGGGGGCTCCTACAATGAGCAGTTCTTC	CASSLMAGGSYNEQFF
TRBJ2-5	many	TRBD1	TRBV12-3/TRBV12-4	TGTGCCAGCAGCCCTGACAGGGTACACGAGACCCAGTACTTC	CASSPDRVHETQYF
TRBJ2-1	many	.	TRBV7-3	TGTGCCAGCAGCTCCCTCGGCACCTACAATGAGCAGTTCTTC	CASSSLGTYNEQFF
TRBJ2-5	many	.	TRBV20-1	TGCAGTGCTAGAGATTTTCGGCGGACACAAGAGACCCAGTACTTC	CSARDFRRTQETQYF
TRBJ2-2	.	TRBD1	TRBV3-1	TGTGCCTGCAGCCAGGAGCTTGCAGGGGGAGAGACCGGGGAGCTGTTTTTT	CACSQELAGGETGELFF
TRBJ1-4	medium-sized	.	TRBV20-1	TGCAGTGCTCGACCGGTAGACACTAATGAAAAACTGTTTTTT	CSARPVDTNEKLFF
TRBJ2-2	many	.	TRBV29-1	TGCAGCGTTACAGGGTTAGCGAACACCGGGGAGCTGTTTTTT	CSVTGLANTGELFF
TRBJ1-3	many	.	TRBV6-1	TGTGCCAGCAGAGAGAGTGGCCGCTCTGGAAACACCATATATTTT	CASRESGRSGNTIYF
TRBJ1-1	many	.	TRBV5-1	TGCGCCAGCAGCCTAGACGGCAGGGAGAACACTGAAGCTTTCTTT	CASSLDGRENTEAFF
TRBJ2-5	many	TRBD1	TRBV4-2	TGTGCCAGCAGCCTTGGGACAGGGGGACGGGAGACCCAGTACTTC	CASSLGTGGRETQYF
TRBJ2-1	many	TRBD1	TRBV7-8	TGTGCCAGCAGCTTAGTAGGGACAGGCTACAATGAGCAGTTCTTC	CASSLVGTGYNEQFF
TRBJ1-4	many	.	TRBV20-1	TGCAGTGCTCCGATTGCAACTAATGAAAAACTGTTTTTT	CSAPIATNEKLFF
TRBJ2-1	medium-sized	.	TRBV7-2	TGTGCCAGCAGCTTAACCAGGGGGGCAGACAATGAGCAGTTCTTC	CASSLTRGADNEQFF
TRBJ1-3	many	.	TRBV4-2	TGTGCCAGCAGCCAAGTGGGGCAGGCGTTCTCTGGAAACACCATATATTTT	CASSQVGQAFSGNTIYF
TRBJ2-3	many	TRBD2	TRBV18	TGTGCCAGCTCACCACGAAGCGGGGGGGCCGTAGATACGCAGTATTTT	CASSPRSGGAVDTQYF
TRBJ2-1	many	TRBD2	TRBV9	TGTGCCAGCAGCGTAGCTTCCGGAGCGGGGGGGCCTAGTGAGCAGTTCTTC	CASSVASGAGGPSEQFF
TRBJ2-2	many	.	TRBV24-1	TGTGCCACCACTAGTGGGTCCGGGGAGCTGTTTTTT	CATTSGSGELFF
TRBJ2-2	medium-sized	.	TRBV10-3	TGTGCCATCAGTGAGTCGAACACCGGGGAGCTGTTTTTT	CAISESNTGELFF
TRBJ2-1	medium-sized	.	TRBV12-3/TRBV12-4	TGTGCCAGCAGTTTAGGTGGGGGTGAGCAGTTCTTC	CASSLGGGEQFF
TRBJ1-3	medium-sized	.	TRBV30	TGTGCCTGGAGTAGGGGGGCCATCTCTGGAAACACCATATATTTT	CAWSRGAISGNTIYF
TRBJ1-2	medium-sized	.	TRBV24-1	TGTGCCACCAGTGATGCCTACTCGGATGGCTACACCTTC	CATSDAYSDGYTF
TRBJ2-1	many	TRBD2	TRBV11-3	TGTGCCAGCAGCTTCGGGCGGGGGGTCTACAATGAGCAGTTCTTC	CASSFGRGVYNEQFF
TRBJ2-6	many	.	TRBV18	TGTGCCAGCTCACCACAAGAATCTGGGGCCAACGTCCTGACTTTC	CASSPQESGANVLTF
TRBJ1-1	medium-sized	.	TRBV27	TGTGCCAGCAGTTTACAGGGGAGAGGGACTGAAGCTTTCTTT	CASSLQGRGTEAFF
TRBJ2-1	many	.	TRBV18	TGTGCCAGCTCACCACAATCCAAGGGTCCCGAGCAGTTCTTC	CASSPQSKGPEQFF
TRBJ2-1	many	TRBD2	TRBV5-1	TGCGCCAGCAGTGATGACGGACTAGCGAGACTAAATGAGCAGTTCTTC	CASSDDGLARLNEQFF
TRBJ2-7	medium-sized	TRBD2	TRBV3-1	TGTGCCAGCAGCCAAGATTCAAGGACTAGCGTTGGCTACGAGCAGTACTTC	CASSQDSRTSVGYEQYF
TRBJ2-1	many	TRBD2	TRBV24-1	TGTGCCACCAGTCTCGGCCTAGCGGGGGGCCATGAGCAGTTCTTC	CATSLGLAGGHEQFF
TRBJ2-5	medium-sized	TRBD2	TRBV12-3/TRBV12-4	TGTGCCAGCAGCCCAAGCGGGGGGGGGGAGACCCAGTACTTC	CASSPSGGGETQYF
TRBJ2-5	medium-sized	.	TRBV29-1	TGCAGCGTTGACTACGTCGGAAAGACCCAGTACTTC	CSVDYVGKTQYF
TRBJ2-3	many	.	TRBV2	TGTGCCAGCAGTGAACGAATTGAGGGTACGCAGTATTTT	CASSERIEGTQYF
TRBJ1-1	many	TRBD1	TRBV20-1	TGCAGTGCCCCGGGACAGCCGAACACTGAAGCTTTCTTT	CSAPGQPNTEAFF
TRBJ2-3	many	.	TRBV12-3/TRBV12-4	TGTGCCAGCAGTACCGTTTACGAGGGGGGCGGCACAGATACGCAGTATTTT	CASSTVYEGGGTDTQYF